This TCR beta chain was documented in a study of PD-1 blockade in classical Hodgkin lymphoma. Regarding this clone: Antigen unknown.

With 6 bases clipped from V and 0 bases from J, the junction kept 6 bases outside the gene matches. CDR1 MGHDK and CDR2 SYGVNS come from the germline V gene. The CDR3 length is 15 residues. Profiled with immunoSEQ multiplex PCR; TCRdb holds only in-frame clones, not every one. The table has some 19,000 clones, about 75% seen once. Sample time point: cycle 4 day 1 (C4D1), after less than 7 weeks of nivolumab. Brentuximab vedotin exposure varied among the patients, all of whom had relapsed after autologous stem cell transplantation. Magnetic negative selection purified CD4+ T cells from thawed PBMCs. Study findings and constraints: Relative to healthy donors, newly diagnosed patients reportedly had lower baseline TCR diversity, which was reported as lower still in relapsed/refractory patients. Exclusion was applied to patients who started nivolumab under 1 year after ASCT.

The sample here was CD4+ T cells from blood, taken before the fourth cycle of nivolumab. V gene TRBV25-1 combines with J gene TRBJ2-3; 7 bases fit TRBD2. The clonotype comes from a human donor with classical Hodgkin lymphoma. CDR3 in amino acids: CASSLGGSSTDTQYF. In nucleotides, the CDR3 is TGTGCCAGCAGCCTGGGGGGGAGCAGCACAGATACGCAGTATTTT.